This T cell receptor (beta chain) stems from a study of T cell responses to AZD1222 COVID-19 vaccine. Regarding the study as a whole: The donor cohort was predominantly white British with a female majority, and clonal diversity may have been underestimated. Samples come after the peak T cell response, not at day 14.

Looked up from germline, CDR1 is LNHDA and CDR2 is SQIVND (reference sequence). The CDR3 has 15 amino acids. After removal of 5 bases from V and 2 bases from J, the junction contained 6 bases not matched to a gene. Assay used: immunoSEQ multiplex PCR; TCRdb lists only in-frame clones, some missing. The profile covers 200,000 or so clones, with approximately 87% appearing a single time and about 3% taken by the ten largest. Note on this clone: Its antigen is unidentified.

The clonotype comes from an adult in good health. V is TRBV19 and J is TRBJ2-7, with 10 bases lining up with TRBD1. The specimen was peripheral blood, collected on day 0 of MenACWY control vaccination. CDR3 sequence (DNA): TGTGCCAGTAGTGGGGCCGGGACAGGGGCCTACGAGCAGTACTTC. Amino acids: CASSGAGTGAYEQYF.